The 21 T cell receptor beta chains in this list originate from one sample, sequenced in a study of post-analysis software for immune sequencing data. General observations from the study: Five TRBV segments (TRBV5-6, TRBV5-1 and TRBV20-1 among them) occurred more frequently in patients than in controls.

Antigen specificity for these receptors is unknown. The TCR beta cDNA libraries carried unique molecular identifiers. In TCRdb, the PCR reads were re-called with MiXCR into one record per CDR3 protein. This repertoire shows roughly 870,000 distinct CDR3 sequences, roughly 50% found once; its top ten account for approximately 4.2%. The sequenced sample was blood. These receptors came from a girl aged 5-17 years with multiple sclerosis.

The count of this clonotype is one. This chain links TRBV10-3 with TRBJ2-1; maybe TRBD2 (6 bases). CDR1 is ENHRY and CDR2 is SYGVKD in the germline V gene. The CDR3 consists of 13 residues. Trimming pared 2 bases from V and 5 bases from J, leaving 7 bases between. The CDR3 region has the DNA TGTGCCATCAGTGAGCGGACTAACAATGAGCAGTTCTTC. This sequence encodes CAISERTNNEQFF.

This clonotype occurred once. The CDR3 is CASSPDSPFTYEQYF. CDR3 sequence (DNA): TGCGCCAGCAGCCCGGACAGTCCCTTCACCTACGAGCAGTACTTC. The genes are TRBV5-1 and TRBJ2-7; tentatively, D is TRBD1 (6 bases). The CDR3 sequence is 15 residues long. Germline CDR1 SGHRS, CDR2 YFSETQ. Trimming pared 4 bases from V and 2 bases from J, leaving 16 bases between.

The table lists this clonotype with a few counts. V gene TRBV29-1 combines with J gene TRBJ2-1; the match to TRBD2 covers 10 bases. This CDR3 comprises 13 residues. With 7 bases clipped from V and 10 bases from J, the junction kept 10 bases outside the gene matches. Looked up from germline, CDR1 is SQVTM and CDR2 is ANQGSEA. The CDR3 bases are TGCAGCGCCTTAAGCGGGAGGGGTAACGAGCAGTTCTTC. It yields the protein CSALSGRGNEQFF.

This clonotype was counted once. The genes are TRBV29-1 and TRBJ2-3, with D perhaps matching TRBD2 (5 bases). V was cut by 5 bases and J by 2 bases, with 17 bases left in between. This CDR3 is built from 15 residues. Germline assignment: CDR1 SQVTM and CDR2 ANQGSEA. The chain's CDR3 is CSVRTGVANTDTQYF. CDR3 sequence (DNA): TGCAGCGTTAGGACCGGGGTTGCTAACACAGATACGCAGTATTTT.

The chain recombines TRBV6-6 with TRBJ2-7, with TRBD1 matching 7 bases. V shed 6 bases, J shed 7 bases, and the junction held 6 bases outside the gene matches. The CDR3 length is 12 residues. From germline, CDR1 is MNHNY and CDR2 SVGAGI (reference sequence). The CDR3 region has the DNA TGTGCCAGCAGCACAGGGGTAGGGGAGCAGTACTTC. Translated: CASSTGVGEQYF.

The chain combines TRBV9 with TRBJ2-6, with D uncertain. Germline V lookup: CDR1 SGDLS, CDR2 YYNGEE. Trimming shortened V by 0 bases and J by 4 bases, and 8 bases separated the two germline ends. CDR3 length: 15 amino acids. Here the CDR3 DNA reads TGTGCCAGCAGCGTAGATAAGGCCGGGGCCAACGTCCTGACTTTC. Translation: CASSVDKAGANVLTF. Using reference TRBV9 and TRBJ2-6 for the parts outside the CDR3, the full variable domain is DSGVTQTPKHLITATGQRVTLRCSPRSGDLSVYWYQQSLDQGLQFLIQYYNGEERAKGNILERFSAQQFPDLHSELNLSSLELGDSALYFCASSVDKAGANVLTFGAGSRLTVL.

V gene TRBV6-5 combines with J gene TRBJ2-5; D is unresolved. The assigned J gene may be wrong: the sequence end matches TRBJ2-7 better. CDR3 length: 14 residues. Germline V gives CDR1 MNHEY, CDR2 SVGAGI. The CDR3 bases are TGTGCCAGCAGTTATGCCTACTCAGCTGGCGAGCAGTACTTC. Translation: CASSYAYSAGEQYF.

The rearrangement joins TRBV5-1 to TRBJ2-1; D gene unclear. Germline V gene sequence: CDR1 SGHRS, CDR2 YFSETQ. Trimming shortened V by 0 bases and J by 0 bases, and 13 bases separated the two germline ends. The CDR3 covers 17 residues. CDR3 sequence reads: CASSLVFGQSSYNEQFF. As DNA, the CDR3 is TGCGCCAGCAGCTTGGTATTCGGTCAGAGCTCCTACAATGAGCAGTTCTTC. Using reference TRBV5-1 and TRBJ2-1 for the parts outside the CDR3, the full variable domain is KAGVTQTPRYLIKTRGQQVTLSCSPISGHRSVSWYQQTPGQGLQFLFEYFSETQRNKGNFPGRFSGRQFSNSRSEMNVSTLELGDSALYLCASSLVFGQSSYNEQFFGPGTRLTVL.

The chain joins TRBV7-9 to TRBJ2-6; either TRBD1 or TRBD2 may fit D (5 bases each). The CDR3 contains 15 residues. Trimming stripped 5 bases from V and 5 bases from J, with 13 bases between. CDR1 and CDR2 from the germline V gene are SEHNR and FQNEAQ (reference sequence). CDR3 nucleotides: TGTGCCAGCAGCGGGGGACGGCGCTGGGCCAACGTCCTGACTTTC. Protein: CASSGGRRWANVLTF.

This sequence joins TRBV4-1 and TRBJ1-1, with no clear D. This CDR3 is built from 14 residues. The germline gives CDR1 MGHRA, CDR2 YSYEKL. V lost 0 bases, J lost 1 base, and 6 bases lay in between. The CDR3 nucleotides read TGCGCCAGCAGCCAAGATACGGAGAACACTGAAGCTTTCTTT. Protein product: CASSQDTENTEAFF.

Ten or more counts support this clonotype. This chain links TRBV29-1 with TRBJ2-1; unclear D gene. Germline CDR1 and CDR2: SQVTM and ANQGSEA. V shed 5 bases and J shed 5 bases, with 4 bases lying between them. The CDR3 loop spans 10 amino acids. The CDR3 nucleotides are TGCAGCGTTTGGGACAATGAGCAGTTCTTC. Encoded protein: CSVWDNEQFF.

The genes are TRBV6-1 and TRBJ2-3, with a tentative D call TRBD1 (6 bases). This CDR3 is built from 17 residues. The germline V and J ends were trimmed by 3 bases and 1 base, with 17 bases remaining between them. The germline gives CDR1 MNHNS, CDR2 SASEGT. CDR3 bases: TGTGCCAGCAGTGACCCCTTAGGGGCAGGGGGCACAGATACGCAGTATTTT. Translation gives CASSDPLGAGGTDTQYF.

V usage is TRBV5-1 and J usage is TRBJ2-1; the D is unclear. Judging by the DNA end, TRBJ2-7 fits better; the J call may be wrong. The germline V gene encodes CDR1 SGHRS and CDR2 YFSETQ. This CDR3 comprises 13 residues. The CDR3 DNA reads TGCGCCAGCAGCATAAGGACCCGGGACGAGCAGTACTTC. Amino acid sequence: CASSIRTRDEQYF.

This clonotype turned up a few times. The chain's CDR3 is CSVEDIGDEQFF. CDR3 DNA sequence: TGCAGCGTTGAAGACATAGGGGATGAGCAGTTCTTC. The V gene is TRBV29-1, the J gene TRBJ2-1; D possibly corresponds to TRBD1 (5 bases). With 0 bases removed from V and 8 bases from J, the gap between germline ends came to 8 bases. Germline V gives CDR1 SQVTM, CDR2 ANQGSEA. The CDR3 has 12 residues.

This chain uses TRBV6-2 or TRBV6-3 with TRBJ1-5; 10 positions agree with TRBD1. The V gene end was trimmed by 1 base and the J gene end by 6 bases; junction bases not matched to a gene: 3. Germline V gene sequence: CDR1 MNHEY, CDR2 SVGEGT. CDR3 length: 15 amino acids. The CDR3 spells CASSYLGQGPQPQHF. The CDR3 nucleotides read TGTGCCAGCAGTTACTTGGGACAGGGGCCTCAGCCCCAGCATTTT.

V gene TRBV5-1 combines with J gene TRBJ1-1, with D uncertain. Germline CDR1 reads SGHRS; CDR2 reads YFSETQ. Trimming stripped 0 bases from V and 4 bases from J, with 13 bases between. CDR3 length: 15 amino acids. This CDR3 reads CASSLETARTTEAFF. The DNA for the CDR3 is TGCGCCAGCAGCTTGGAGACGGCCCGCACCACTGAAGCTTTCTTT.

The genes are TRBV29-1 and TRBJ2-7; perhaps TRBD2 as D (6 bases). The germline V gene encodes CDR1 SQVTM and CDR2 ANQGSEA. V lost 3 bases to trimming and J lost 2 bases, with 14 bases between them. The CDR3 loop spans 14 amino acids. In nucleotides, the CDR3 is TGCAGCGTTGATACGGAGGGGTGGCCCTACGAGCAGTACTTC. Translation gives CSVDTEGWPYEQYF.

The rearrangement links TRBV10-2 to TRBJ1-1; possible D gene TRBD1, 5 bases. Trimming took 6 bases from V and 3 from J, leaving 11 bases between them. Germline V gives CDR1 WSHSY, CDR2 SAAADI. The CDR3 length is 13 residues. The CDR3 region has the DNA TGCGCCAGCAGACTACGGGGGGACACTGAAGCTTTCTTT. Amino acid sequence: CASRLRGDTEAFF.

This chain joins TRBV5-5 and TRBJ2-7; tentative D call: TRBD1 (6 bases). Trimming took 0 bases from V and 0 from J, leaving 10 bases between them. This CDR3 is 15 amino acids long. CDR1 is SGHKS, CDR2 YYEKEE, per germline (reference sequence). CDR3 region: CASSLGYRVSYEQYF. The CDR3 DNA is TGTGCCAGCAGCTTGGGGTACAGGGTCTCCTACGAGCAGTACTTC.

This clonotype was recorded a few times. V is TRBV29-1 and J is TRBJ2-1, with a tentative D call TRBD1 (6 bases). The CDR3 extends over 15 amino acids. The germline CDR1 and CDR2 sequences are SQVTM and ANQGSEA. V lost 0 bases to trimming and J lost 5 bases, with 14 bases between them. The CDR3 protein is CSVEDLGQRDNEQFF. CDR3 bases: TGCAGCGTTGAAGATCTTGGACAGAGAGACAATGAGCAGTTCTTC.

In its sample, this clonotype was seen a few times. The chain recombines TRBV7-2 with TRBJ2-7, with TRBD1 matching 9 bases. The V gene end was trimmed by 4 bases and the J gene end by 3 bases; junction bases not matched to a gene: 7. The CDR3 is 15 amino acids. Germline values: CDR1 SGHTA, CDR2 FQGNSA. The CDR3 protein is CASSSDGTGYYEQYF. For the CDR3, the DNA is TGTGCCAGCAGCTCTGACGGGACAGGGTACTACGAGCAGTACTTC.